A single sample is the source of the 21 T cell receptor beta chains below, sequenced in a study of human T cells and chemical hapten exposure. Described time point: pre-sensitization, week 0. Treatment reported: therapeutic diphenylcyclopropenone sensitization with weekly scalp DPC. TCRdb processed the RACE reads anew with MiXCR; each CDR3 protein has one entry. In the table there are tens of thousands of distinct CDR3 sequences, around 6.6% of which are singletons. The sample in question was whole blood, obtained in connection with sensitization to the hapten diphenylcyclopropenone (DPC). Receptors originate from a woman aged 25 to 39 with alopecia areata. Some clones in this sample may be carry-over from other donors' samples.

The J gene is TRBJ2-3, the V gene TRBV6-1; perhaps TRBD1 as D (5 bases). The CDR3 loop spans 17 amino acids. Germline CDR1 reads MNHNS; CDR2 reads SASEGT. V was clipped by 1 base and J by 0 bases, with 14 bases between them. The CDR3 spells CASSEVGRVVSTDTQYF. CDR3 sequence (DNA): TGTGCCAGCAGTGAAGTGGGCAGGGTGGTCAGCACAGATACGCAGTATTTT.

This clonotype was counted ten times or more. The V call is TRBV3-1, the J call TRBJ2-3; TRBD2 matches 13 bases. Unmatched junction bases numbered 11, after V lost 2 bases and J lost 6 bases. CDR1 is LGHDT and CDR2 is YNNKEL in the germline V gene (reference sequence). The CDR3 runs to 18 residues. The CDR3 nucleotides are TGTGCCAGCAGCCAACGAGGACTAGCGGGGGACCTTTCGGATACGCAGTATTTT. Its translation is CASSQRGLAGDLSDTQYF.

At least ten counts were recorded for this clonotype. The CDR3 reads CAISEGGAGTYEQYF. The CDR3 nucleotides read TGTGCCATCAGTGAGGGAGGGGCAGGAACCTACGAGCAGTACTTC. The gene calls are TRBV10-3 and TRBJ2-7, with D possibly matching TRBD2 (6 bases). This CDR3 is built from 15 residues. Per the germline V gene, CDR1 is ENHRY and CDR2 is SYGVKD. Trimming shortened V by 2 bases and J by 2 bases, and 13 bases separated the two germline ends.

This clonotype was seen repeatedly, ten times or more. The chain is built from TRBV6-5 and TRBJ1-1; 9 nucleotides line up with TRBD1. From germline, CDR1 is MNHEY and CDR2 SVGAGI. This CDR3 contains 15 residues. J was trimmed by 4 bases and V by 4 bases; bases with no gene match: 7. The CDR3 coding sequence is TGTGCCAGCAGTTTTCAACAGGGGGCCCTCACTGAAGCTTTCTTT. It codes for CASSFQQGALTEAFF.

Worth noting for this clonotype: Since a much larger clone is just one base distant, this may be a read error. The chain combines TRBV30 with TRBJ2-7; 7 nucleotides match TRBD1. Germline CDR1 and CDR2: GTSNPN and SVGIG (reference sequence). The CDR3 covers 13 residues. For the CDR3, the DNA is TGTGCCGGGAGTCCTACAGGGGATCACGAGCAGTACTTC. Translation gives CAGSPTGDHEQYF.

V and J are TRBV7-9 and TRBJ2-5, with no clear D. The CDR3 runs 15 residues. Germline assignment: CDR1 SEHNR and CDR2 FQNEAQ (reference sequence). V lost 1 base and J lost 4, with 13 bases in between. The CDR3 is CASSLGDSLRETQYF. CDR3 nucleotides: TGTGCCAGCAGCTTAGGGGATAGCTTACGAGAGACCCAGTACTTC.

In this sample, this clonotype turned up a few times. The CDR3: CASSLRASGVPETQYF. Here the CDR3 DNA reads TGTGCCAGCAGCTTAAGAGCTAGCGGGGTCCCAGAGACCCAGTACTTC. This chain uses TRBV7-3 with TRBJ2-5; 9 bases are shared with TRBD2. V gave up 1 base and J gave up 4 bases; unmatched junction bases: 7. This CDR3 contains 16 residues. The germline V gene has CDR1 SGHTA and CDR2 FQGTGA. Based on the CDR3 plus reference TRBV7-3 and TRBJ2-5, the full variable domain is GAGVSQTPSNKVTEKGKYVELRCDPISGHTALYWYRQSLGQGPEFLIYFQGTGAADDSGLPNDRFFAVRPEGSVSTLKIQRTERGDSAVYLCASSLRASGVPETQYFGPGTRLLVL.

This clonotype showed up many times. The CDR3 DNA follows: TGTGCCAGCAGTTTAAGGGGGCCTGGAAACACCATATATTTT. This codes for CASSLRGPGNTIYF. The chain links TRBV12-3 or TRBV12-4 to TRBJ1-3; 7 positions agree with TRBD1. The CDR3 runs to 14 residues. The V and J ends lost 2 bases and 2 bases, in that order; junction bases with no gene match: 0.

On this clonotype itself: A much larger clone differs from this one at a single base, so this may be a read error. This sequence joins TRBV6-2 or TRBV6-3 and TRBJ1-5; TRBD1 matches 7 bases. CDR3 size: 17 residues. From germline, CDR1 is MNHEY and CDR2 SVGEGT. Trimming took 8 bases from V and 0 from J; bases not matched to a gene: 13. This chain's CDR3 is CASGSYRGTASNQPQHF. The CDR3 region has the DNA TGTGCCAGCGGTTCCTATAGAGGGACAGCTAGCAATCAGCCCCAGCATTTT.

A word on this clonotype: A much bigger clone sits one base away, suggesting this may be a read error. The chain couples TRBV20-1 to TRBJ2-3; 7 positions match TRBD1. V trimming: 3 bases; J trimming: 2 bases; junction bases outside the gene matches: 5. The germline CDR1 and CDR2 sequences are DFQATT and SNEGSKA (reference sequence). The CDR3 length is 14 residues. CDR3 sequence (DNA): TGCAGTGCTAGTCAGGGGGAAGTCACAGATACGCAGTATTTT. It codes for CSASQGEVTDTQYF.

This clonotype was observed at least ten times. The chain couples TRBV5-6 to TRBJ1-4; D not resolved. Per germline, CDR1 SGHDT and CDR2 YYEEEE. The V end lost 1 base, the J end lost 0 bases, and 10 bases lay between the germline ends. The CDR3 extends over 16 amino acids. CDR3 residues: CASSLFGQATNEKLFF. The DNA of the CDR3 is TGTGCCAGCAGCTTGTTCGGGCAAGCAACTAATGAAAAACTGTTTTTT.

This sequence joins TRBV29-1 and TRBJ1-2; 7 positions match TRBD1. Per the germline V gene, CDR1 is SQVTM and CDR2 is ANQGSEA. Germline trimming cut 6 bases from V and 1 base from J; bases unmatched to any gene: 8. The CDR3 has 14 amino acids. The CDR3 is CSVRGQGINYGYTF. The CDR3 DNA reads TGCAGCGTAAGGGGGCAGGGGATTAACTATGGCTACACCTTC. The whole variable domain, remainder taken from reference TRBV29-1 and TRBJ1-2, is SAVISQKPSRDICQRGTSLTIQCQVDSQVTMMFWYRQQPGQSLTLIATANQGSEATYESGFVIDKFPISRPNLTFSTLTVSNMSPEDSSIYLCSVRGQGINYGYTFGSGTRLTVV.

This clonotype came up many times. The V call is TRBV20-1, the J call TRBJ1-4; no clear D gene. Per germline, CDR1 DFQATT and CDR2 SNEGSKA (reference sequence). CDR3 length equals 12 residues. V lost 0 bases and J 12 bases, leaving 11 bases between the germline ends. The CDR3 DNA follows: TGCAGTGCTAGAGATGCTAGTTGGGAACTGTTTTTT. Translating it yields CSARDASWELFF.

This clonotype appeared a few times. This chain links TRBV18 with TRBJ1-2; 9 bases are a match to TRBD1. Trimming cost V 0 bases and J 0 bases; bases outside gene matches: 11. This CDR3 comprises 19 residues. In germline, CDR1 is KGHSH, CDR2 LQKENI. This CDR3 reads CASSPPPSPRDRANYGYTF. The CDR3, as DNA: TGTGCCAGCTCACCACCGCCGTCGCCCCGGGACAGGGCTAACTATGGCTACACCTTC.

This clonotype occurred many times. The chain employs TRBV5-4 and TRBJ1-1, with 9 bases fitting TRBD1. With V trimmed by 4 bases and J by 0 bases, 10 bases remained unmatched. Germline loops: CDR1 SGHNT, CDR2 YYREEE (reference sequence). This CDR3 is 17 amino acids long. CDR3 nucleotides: TGTGCCAGCAGCCCATGGACAGGGGTAGGGATGAACACTGAAGCTTTCTTT. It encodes CASSPWTGVGMNTEAFF.

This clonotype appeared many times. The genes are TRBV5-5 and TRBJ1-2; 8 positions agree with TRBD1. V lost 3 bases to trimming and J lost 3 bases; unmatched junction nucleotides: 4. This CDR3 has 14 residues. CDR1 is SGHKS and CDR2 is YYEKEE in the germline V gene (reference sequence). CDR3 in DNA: TGTGCCAGCAGCTCCGTGGACAGGGACTATGGCTACACCTTC. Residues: CASSSVDRDYGYTF.

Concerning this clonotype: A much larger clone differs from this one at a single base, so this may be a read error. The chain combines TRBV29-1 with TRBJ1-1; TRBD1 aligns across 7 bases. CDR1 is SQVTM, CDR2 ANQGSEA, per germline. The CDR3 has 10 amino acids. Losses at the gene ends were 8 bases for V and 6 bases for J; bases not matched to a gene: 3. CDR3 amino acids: CSTGQAEAFF. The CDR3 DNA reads TGCAGCACCGGACAGGCTGAAGCTTTCTTT.

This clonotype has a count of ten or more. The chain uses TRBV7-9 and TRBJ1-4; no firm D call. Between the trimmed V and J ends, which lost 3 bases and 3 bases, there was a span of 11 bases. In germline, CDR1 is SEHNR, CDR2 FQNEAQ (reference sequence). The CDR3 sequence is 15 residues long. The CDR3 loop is CASSFSPGSNEKLFF. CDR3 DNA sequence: TGTGCCAGCAGCTTTTCCCCGGGTTCTAATGAAAAACTGTTTTTT.

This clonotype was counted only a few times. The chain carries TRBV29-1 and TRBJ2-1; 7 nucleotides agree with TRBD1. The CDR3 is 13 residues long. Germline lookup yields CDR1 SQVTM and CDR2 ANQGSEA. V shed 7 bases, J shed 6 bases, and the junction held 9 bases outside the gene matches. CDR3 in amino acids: CSAARTGINEQFF. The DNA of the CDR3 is TGCAGCGCCGCCCGGACAGGCATCAATGAGCAGTTCTTC.

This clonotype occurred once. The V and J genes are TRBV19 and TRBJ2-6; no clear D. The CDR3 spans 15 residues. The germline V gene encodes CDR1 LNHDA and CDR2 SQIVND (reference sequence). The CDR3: CVSSLMSSGANVLTF. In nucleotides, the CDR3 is TGTGTCAGCAGTTTAATGAGCTCTGGGGCCAACGTCCTGACTTTC.

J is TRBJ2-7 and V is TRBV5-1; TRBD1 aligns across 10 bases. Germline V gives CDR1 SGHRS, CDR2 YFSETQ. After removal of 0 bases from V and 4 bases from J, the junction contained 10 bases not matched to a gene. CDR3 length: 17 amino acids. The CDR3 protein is CASSLVRGTGAGYEQYF. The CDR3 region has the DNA TGCGCCAGCAGCTTGGTCCGCGGGACAGGGGCAGGGTACGAGCAGTACTTC. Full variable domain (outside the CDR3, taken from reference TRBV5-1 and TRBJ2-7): KAGVTQTPRYLIKTRGQQVTLSCSPISGHRSVSWYQQTPGQGLQFLFEYFSETQRNKGNFPGRFSGRQFSNSRSEMNVSTLELGDSALYLCASSLVRGTGAGYEQYFGPGTRLTVT.